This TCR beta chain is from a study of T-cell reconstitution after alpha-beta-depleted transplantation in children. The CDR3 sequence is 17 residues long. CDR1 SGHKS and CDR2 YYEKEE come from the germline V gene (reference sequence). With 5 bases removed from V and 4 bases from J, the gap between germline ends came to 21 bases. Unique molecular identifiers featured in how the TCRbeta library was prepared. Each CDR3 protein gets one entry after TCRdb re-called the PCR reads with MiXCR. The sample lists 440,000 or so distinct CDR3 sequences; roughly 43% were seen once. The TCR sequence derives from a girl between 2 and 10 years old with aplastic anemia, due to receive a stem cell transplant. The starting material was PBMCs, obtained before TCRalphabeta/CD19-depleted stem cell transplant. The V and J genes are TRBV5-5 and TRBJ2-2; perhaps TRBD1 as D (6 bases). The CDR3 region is CASRRGLVTTPTGELFF. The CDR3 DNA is TGTGCCAGCAGAAGGGGGTTGGTGACCACCCCCACCGGGGAGCTGTTTTTT.